This T cell receptor (beta chain) derives from a study of monozygotic twins with inflammatory bowel disease. Study-level results: Patient-specific immunosuppressive treatments may have made repertoires more variable.

Template switching was used to attach UMIs, which incorporated a 6-nucleotide sample barcode. From its re-call of the 5' RACE reads, TCRdb lists each CDR3 protein once, without DNA. The listing records fewer than 550,000 distinct CDR3 sequences. Comments on this clonotype: Its antigen is currently unknown.

The sequencing sample was made of blood. This receptor was taken from a human donor with ulcerative colitis or Crohn's disease, or a healthy co-twin of an affected twin (not recorded which).

The CDR3 sequence: CASSPSGPYNEQFF. The genes are TRBV7-2 and TRBJ2-1; TCRdb gives TRBD2 as the D gene, but with no DNA this cannot be confirmed. The V gene's germline CDR1 is SGHTA and CDR2 FQGNSA. The CDR3 runs to 14 residues.